The rows below give T cell receptor beta chains drawn from one sample of a study of Graves' ophthalmopathy and Graves' hyperthyroidism. TCRdb itself ran the multiplex PCR reads through MiXCR, one entry per CDR3 protein. The sample lists a few hundred thousand distinct CDR3 sequences, roughly 14% seen once, with about 7% in the top ten. What was sequenced was peripheral blood. These receptors were collected from a woman under 30 with stable Graves' hyperthyroidism. CDR3s include the opening cysteine and the closing phenylalanine or tryptophan. A D gene is named only where the DNA matches it firmly. Only some rows state a clone size, as once, few, many or a class for expanded clones.

>many|TRBD2|TRBV19|TRBJ2-2
CASSMVVGGTGELFF
TGTGCCAGTAGTATGGTGGTCGGGGGGACCGGGGAGCTGTTTTTT
>many|NA|TRBV20-1|TRBJ1-1
CSARLTDTEAFF
TGCAGTGCTAGACTCACAGACACTGAAGCTTTCTTT
>many|NA|TRBV6-4|TRBJ2-2
CASSGFRDRLSGGPNTGELFF
TGTGCCAGCAGTGGCTTCCGGGACAGGTTAAGCGGGGGTCCGAACACCGGGGAGCTGTTTTTT
>many|NA|TRBV6-2/TRBV6-3|TRBJ1-1
CASSKDTGGTEAFF
TGTGCCAGCAGCAAGGACACGGGCGGGACTGAAGCTTTCTTT
>few|NA|TRBV27|TRBJ1-2
CASRGPNGYTF
TGTGCCAGCAGAGGGCCCAATGGCTACACCTTC
>few|TRBD1|TRBV7-9|TRBJ2-5
CASSPRTGGRETQYF
TGTGCCAGCAGCCCCAGAACAGGGGGGAGAGAGACCCAGTACTTC
>many|NA|TRBV27|TRBJ2-7
CASRLDSISSEQYF
TGTGCCAGCAGGCTGGACAGTATCTCTTCCGAGCAGTACTTC
>many|NA|TRBV19|TRBJ1-6
CASSINSGRIGSPLHF
TGTGCCAGTAGTATCAATAGTGGTCGGATAGGTTCACCCCTCCACTTT
>many|NA|TRBV27|TRBJ1-2
CASSLSPSTGLGYGYTF
TGTGCCAGCAGTTTATCCCCCTCAACAGGGCTCGGGTATGGCTACACCTTC
>few|NA|TRBV5-1|TRBJ2-2
CASRTGLPSGELFF
TGCGCCAGCAGAACGGGACTCCCATCCGGGGAGCTGTTTTTT
>many|NA|TRBV11-2|TRBJ2-5
CASSFGIQETQYF
TGTGCCAGCAGCTTCGGGATCCAAGAGACCCAGTACTTC
>NA|TRBD1|TRBV6-1|TRBJ1-1
CATGGTAGTEAFF
TGTGCCACCGGGGGGACAGCGGGCACTGAAGCTTTCTTT
>many|NA|TRBV5-1|TRBJ1-1
CASSLDRVADTEAFF
TGCGCCAGCAGCTTGGACAGGGTGGCGGACACTGAAGCTTTCTTT
>many|NA|TRBV20-1|TRBJ1-2
CSAREDKGYGYTF
TGCAGTGCTAGAGAGGACAAGGGCTATGGCTACACCTTC
>few|NA|TRBV19|TRBJ2-2
CASGHTGELFF
TGTGCCAGCGGGCACACCGGGGAGCTGTTTTTT
>NA|NA|TRBV6-1|TRBJ1-2
CASVGSYGYTF
TGTGCCAGCGTCGGAAGCTATGGCTACACCTTC
>many|NA|TRBV12-5|TRBJ1-1
CASGPWTDTEAFF
TGTGCTAGTGGTCCATGGACAGACACTGAAGCTTTCTTT
>NA|TRBD2|TRBV28|TRBJ2-4
CASSLSASGIAKNIQYF
TGTGCCAGCAGTTTAAGCGCTAGCGGGATAGCCAAAAACATTCAGTACTTC
>many|NA|TRBV29-1|TRBJ2-7
CSALMTESYEQYF
TGCAGCGCCCTTATGACGGAATCCTACGAGCAGTACTTC
>many|NA|TRBV4-2|TRBJ2-5
CASSQDLQGGLRETQYF
TGTGCCAGCAGCCAAGATCTCCAGGGAGGTCTTAGGGAGACCCAGTACTTC
>many|NA|TRBV7-9|TRBJ2-5
CASSSLRKETQYF
TGTGCCAGCAGCTCCCTTCGTAAGGAGACCCAGTACTTC
>many|NA|TRBV29-1|TRBJ1-1
CSVVVRRMNTEAFF
TGCAGCGTCGTCGTCCGGAGAATGAACACTGAAGCTTTCTTT
>many|TRBD2|TRBV3-1|TRBJ2-5
CASSQEGSGGVKEETQYF
TGTGCCAGCAGCCAAGAGGGCAGCGGGGGGGTGAAGGAAGAGACCCAGTACTTC
>NA|NA|TRBV19|TRBJ1-5
CASSIRGVSPQHF
TGTGCCAGTAGTATAAGGGGGGTATCGCCCCAGCATTTT
>few|TRBD1|TRBV7-9|TRBJ1-2
CASSSYSTGDYGYTF
TGTGCCAGCAGCTCCTATTCCACAGGGGACTATGGCTACACCTTC
>many|NA|TRBV11-1|TRBJ2-7
CASSLEAGPRPYEQYF
TGTGCCAGCAGCTTAGAGGCAGGGCCGCGACCCTACGAGCAGTACTTC
>NA|NA|TRBV11-2|TRBJ1-1
CASSPSGYTEAFF
TGTGCCAGCAGCCCCTCAGGGTACACTGAAGCTTTCTTT
>NA|TRBD2|TRBV4-2|TRBJ2-7
CASSPKAGGTTSYEQYF
TGTGCCAGCAGCCCCAAAGCGGGGGGTACAACTTCCTACGAGCAGTACTTC
>many|TRBD1|TRBV12-3/TRBV12-4|TRBJ2-4
CASSTGQELVKNIQYF
TGTGCCAGCAGCACGGGACAGGAGCTGGTCAAAAACATTCAGTACTTC
>NA|NA|TRBV20-1|TRBJ2-5
CSATTILQETQYF
TGCAGTGCTACCACAATCCTCCAAGAGACCCAGTACTTC
>many|NA|TRBV15|TRBJ2-2
CATSAREPDTYTGELFF
TGTGCCACCAGCGCGAGGGAGCCGGACACGTACACCGGGGAGCTGTTTTTT
>many|TRBD1|TRBV20-1|TRBJ1-2
CSATIATGDHNYGYTF
TGCAGTGCTACCATAGCTACAGGGGACCATAACTATGGCTACACCTTC
>many|NA|TRBV7-2|TRBJ1-6
CASAKQGGYSPLHF
TGTGCCTCTGCAAAACAGGGAGGCTATTCACCCCTCCACTTT
>many|NA|TRBV7-9|TRBJ1-1
CASSLGDRMNTEAFF
TGTGCCAGCAGCTTAGGCGACAGGATGAACACTGAAGCTTTCTTT
>NA|TRBD1|TRBV7-3|TRBJ1-1
CASSSGQGEGTEAFF
TGTGCCAGCAGCTCCGGACAGGGAGAGGGCACTGAAGCTTTCTTT
>many|NA|TRBV11-1|TRBJ2-5
CASSLTSMVSVGQETQYF
TGTGCCAGCAGCCTTACATCTATGGTGAGCGTGGGGCAAGAGACCCAGTACTTC
>many|TRBD1|TRBV11-1|TRBJ1-2
CASSGYRDSGPYGYTF
TGTGCCAGCAGCGGTTACCGGGACAGCGGGCCCTATGGCTACACCTTC
>many|NA|TRBV28|TRBJ2-2
CASSFDAGELFF
TGTGCCAGCAGTTTCGATGCCGGGGAGCTGTTTTTT
>many|NA|TRBV2|TRBJ2-5
CASNSVSGNGETQYF
TGTGCCAGTAACAGCGTTAGCGGAAACGGGGAGACCCAGTACTTC
>many|TRBD1|TRBV2|TRBJ1-5
CASRPDRVLVYPQHF
TGTGCCAGCAGACCCGACAGGGTGCTAGTGTATCCCCAGCATTTT
>NA|NA|TRBV19|TRBJ1-1
CASSPKVANTEAFF
TGTGCCAGTAGTCCAAAGGTCGCCAACACTGAAGCTTTCTTT
>many|TRBD1|TRBV27|TRBJ1-1
CASSGYGQGGTEAFF
TGTGCCAGCAGTGGCTACGGACAGGGGGGCACTGAAGCTTTCTTT
>NA|TRBD1|TRBV6-1|TRBJ1-6
CASSLRDRGLSSYNSPLHF
TGTGCCAGCAGCCTCCGGGACAGGGGACTCAGCTCCTATAATTCACCCCTCCACTTT
>many|NA|TRBV6-1|TRBJ1-2
CASKRLVPGYGYTF
TGTGCCAGCAAGAGGCTGGTCCCCGGATATGGCTACACCTTC
>many|NA|TRBV6-2/TRBV6-3|TRBJ2-5
CASSYSMAAQETQYF
TGTGCCAGCAGTTACTCGATGGCGGCCCAAGAGACCCAGTACTTC
>NA|TRBD1|TRBV5-1|TRBJ2-7
CASRDRDPYEQYF
TGCGCCAGCAGGGACAGGGATCCCTACGAGCAGTACTTC
>many|TRBD1|TRBV7-2|TRBJ1-1
CASSLAYQGAFSGTEAFF
TGTGCCAGCAGCTTAGCTTATCAGGGGGCTTTTTCGGGGACTGAAGCTTTCTTT
>many|TRBD1|TRBV5-1|TRBJ1-1
CASSGIQGRETEAFF
TGCGCCAGCAGCGGAATACAGGGGAGGGAAACTGAAGCTTTCTTT
>few|NA|TRBV7-8|TRBJ2-7
CASRSVGGASYEQYF
TGTGCCAGTAGAAGCGTCGGGGGAGCGTCCTACGAGCAGTACTTC
>many|NA|TRBV9|TRBJ2-7
CASSVAMTEYEQYF
TGTGCCAGCAGCGTAGCTATGACGGAGTACGAGCAGTACTTC
>many|TRBD1|TRBV15|TRBJ1-6
CATSRGQGSSYNSPLHF
TGTGCCACCAGCAGAGGACAGGGTAGCTCCTATAATTCACCCCTCCACTTT
>many|TRBD1|TRBV5-1|TRBJ1-1
CASSPEGQGHTEAFF
TGCGCCAGCAGCCCGGAGGGACAGGGGCACACTGAAGCTTTCTTT
>many|TRBD1|TRBV12-3/TRBV12-4|TRBJ1-2
CASSPTGARKGYTF
TGTGCCAGCAGCCCAACAGGGGCGCGTAAGGGCTACACCTTC
>few|TRBD1|TRBV11-2|TRBJ1-1
CASSRGTGGVLDTEAFF
TGTGCCAGCAGCCGAGGGACAGGGGGGGTTTTGGACACTGAAGCTTTCTTT